The 15 T cell receptor beta chains reported below all come from one sample, sequenced in a study of blood T cell repertoires in COVID-19. Profiled with immunoSEQ multiplex PCR; TCRdb holds only in-frame clones, not every one. Among around 140,000 clones listed, 84% were seen once. Input material: peripheral blood. The receptors come from a man aged 30-40 years with COVID-19, enrolled during active disease.

This clone was detected only a few times. The rearrangement joins TRBV28 to TRBJ1-5; no clear D. V dropped 2 bases and J dropped 6 bases, with 5 bases sitting between them. Germline V gene data show CDR1 as MDHEN and CDR2 as SYDVKM. The CDR3 contains 12 residues. In DNA form, the CDR3 reads TGTGCCAGCAGTTTAGGAGCTCAGCCCCAGCATTTT. Its translation is CASSLGAQPQHF.

V is TRBV6-5 and J is TRBJ1-1; D gene uncertain. Trimming pared 8 bases from V and 3 bases from J, leaving 13 bases between. The CDR3 totals 13 residues. CDR1 MNHEY and CDR2 SVGAGI come from the germline V gene. CDR3 sequence (DNA): TGTGCCAGCGTTATATCCCAGGACACTGAAGCTTTCTTT. Protein product: CASVISQDTEAFF.

This chain connects TRBV29-1 to TRBJ2-5, with 8 bases identical to TRBD1. CDR1 and CDR2 from the germline V gene are SQVTM and ANQGSEA. The CDR3 contains 13 residues. Trimming at V came to 4 bases and at J to 4 bases, leaving 5 bases not matched to a gene. The CDR3 DNA follows: TGCAGCGTTGGGGGGACAGGAGGAGAGACCCAGTACTTC. Amino acids: CSVGGTGGETQYF.

The chain carries TRBV6-5 and TRBJ2-5; D gene uncertain. Per the germline V gene, CDR1 is MNHEY and CDR2 is SVGAGI. Trimming removed 2 bases from V and 4 bases from J, with 8 bases in between. This CDR3 has 13 amino acids. DNA of the CDR3: TGTGCCAGCAGTTACGGGCAGAGAGAGACCCAGTACTTC. Its protein product is CASSYGQRETQYF.

The chain employs TRBV5-4 and TRBJ1-1; a weak D match, TRBD1 (6 bases). Germline-derived CDR1 and CDR2 are SGHNT and YYREEE (reference sequence). The CDR3 is made up of 15 amino acids. The V gene lost 4 bases and the J gene lost 1 base, with 14 bases spanning the gap. The CDR3 bases are TGTGCCAGCAGCCAGGATGGGGGCCAGAACACTGAAGCTTTCTTT. Its translation is CASSQDGGQNTEAFF.

The chain uses TRBV28 and TRBJ1-1, with 8 bases identical to TRBD1. The V and J ends lost 5 bases and 7 bases, in that order; junction bases with no gene match: 12. The CDR3 runs 15 residues. CDR1 is MDHEN and CDR2 is SYDVKM in the germline V gene. CDR3 nucleotides: TGTGCCAGCAGTCTCTTAGTCAGGGGGCGCGGTGAAGCTTTCTTT. Protein: CASSLLVRGRGEAFF.

The V gene is TRBV10-2, the J gene TRBJ1-5, with D hard to call. The CDR3 runs 15 residues. V was pared by 2 bases and J by 0 bases, with 8 bases between. Germline V gene sequence: CDR1 WSHSY, CDR2 SAAADI. The CDR3 region has the DNA TGCGCCAGCAGTGAGGGGCGAGATAGCAATCAGCCCCAGCATTTT. The encoded protein is CASSEGRDSNQPQHF.

Points on this clone: This sequence may be a read error, since a much larger clone differs from it by one base. Other DNA sequences of this sample code for an identical CDR3. The genes are TRBV6-4 and TRBJ2-3, with TRBD1 matching over 11 bases. J was trimmed by 3 bases and V by 2 bases; bases with no gene match: 1. Germline CDR1 MRHNA, CDR2 SNTAGT. This CDR3 is built from 15 residues. CDR3 DNA: TGTGCCAGCAGTGACGGGACAGGGGGAACAGATACGCAGTATTTT. This translates into CASSDGTGGTDTQYF.

The V gene is TRBV10-3, the J gene TRBJ2-3; 12 nucleotides align to TRBD2. V was pared by 4 bases and J by 6 bases, with 2 bases of the junction left unmatched. Germline CDR1 and CDR2: ENHRY and SYGVKD. The CDR3 has 14 residues. The CDR3 reads CAISGTSGVDTQYF. The CDR3, as DNA: TGTGCCATCAGTGGGACTAGCGGGGTTGATACGCAGTATTTT.

A remark on this clone: The junction differs from germline at one of its ends, possibly a read error. This chain links TRBV7-7 with TRBJ2-1; 16 bases align to TRBD2. The germline V gene has CDR1 SSHAT and CDR2 FNYEAQ (reference sequence). The CDR3 is 16 amino acids. As DNA, the CDR3 is TGTGCTAGCAGCTTAGGGACTAGCGGGAGGGCCAATGAGCAGTTCTTC. It translates to CASSLGTSGRANEQFF.

The V and J genes are TRBV18 and TRBJ2-3; D might be TRBD1 (6 bases). Germline V lookup: CDR1 KGHSH, CDR2 LQKENI. CDR3 length equals 15 residues. The ends were cut back, 5 bases at V and 2 bases at J, with 14 bases in the middle. The CDR3 is CASSVQGGFTDTQYF. The DNA for the CDR3 is TGTGCCAGCTCAGTACAAGGGGGTTTCACAGATACGCAGTATTTT.

The rearrangement links TRBV27 to TRBJ2-1, with 10 bases fitting TRBD2. The V segment lost 8 bases and the J segment 6 bases; nucleotides outside the gene matches: 10. This CDR3 is 15 amino acids long. CDR1 is MNHEY, CDR2 SMNVEV, per germline (reference sequence). The CDR3: CASQTLAGVVNEQFF. For the CDR3, the DNA is TGTGCCAGCCAAACTCTAGCGGGAGTCGTCAATGAGCAGTTCTTC.

This clone was seen only once. V usage is TRBV9 and J usage is TRBJ2-7, with 7 bases aligning to TRBD2. The length of the CDR3 is 14 residues. Germline loops: CDR1 SGDLS, CDR2 YYNGEE. Trimming cost V 3 bases and J 4 bases; bases outside gene matches: 7. The CDR3 nucleotides are TGTGCCAGCAGCGAGCGGGGAGGGTCATACGAGCAGTACTTC. It codes for CASSERGGSYEQYF. The full variable domain, completed using reference TRBV9 and TRBJ2-7, is DSGVTQTPKHLITATGQRVTLRCSPRSGDLSVYWYQQSLDQGLQFLIQYYNGEERAKGNILERFSAQQFPDLHSELNLSSLELGDSALYFCASSERGGSYEQYFGPGTRLTVT.

The V and J genes are TRBV6-5 and TRBJ2-1; D gene unclear. V was trimmed by 1 base and J by 0 bases, leaving 7 bases between them. CDR3 length equals 15 residues. Per the germline V gene, CDR1 is MNHEY and CDR2 is SVGAGI. CDR3 amino acids: CASSYFSGSYNEQFF. Here the CDR3 DNA reads TGTGCCAGCAGTTACTTTTCCGGCTCCTACAATGAGCAGTTCTTC.

The CDR3 reads CASSVRDYGYTF. The CDR3 DNA sequence: TGTGCCAGCAGTGTGCGAGATTATGGCTACACCTTC. The V and J genes are TRBV2 and TRBJ1-2; D is uncertain. Germline CDR1 is SNHLY and CDR2 is FYNNEI. Trimming stripped 4 bases from V and 5 bases from J, with 8 bases between. The CDR3 covers 12 residues.